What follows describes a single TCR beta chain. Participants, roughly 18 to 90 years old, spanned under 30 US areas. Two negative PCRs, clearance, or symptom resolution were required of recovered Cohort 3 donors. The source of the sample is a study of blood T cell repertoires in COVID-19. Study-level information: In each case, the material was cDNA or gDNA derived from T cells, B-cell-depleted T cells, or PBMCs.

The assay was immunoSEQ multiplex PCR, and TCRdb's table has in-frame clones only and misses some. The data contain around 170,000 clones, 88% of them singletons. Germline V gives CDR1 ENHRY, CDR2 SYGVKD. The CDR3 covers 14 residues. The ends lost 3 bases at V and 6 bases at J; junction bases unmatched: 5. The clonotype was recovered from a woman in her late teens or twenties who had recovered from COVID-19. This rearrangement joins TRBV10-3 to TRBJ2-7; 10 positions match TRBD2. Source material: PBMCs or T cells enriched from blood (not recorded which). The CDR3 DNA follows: TGTGCCATCAGTGACCGGCTAGCGGGAGTCGAGCAGTACTTC. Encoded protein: CAISDRLAGVEQYF.